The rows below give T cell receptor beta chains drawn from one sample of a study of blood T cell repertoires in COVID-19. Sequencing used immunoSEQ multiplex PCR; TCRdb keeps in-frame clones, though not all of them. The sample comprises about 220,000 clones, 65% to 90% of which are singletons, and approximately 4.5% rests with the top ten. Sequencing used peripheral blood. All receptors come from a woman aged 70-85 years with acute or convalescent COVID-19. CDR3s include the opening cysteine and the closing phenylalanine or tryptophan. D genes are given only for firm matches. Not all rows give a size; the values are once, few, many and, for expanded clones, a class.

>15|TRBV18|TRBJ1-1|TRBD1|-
TGTGCCAGCTCACCACCATTACAGGGGAACCCTGAAGCTTTCTTT
CASSPPLQGNPEAFF
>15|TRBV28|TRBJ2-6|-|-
TGTGCCAGCAGTCAAGGGGGTGGTGGGGCCAACGTCCTGACTTTC
CASSQGGGGANVLTF
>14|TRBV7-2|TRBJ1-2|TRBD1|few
TGTGCCAGCAGCTCGGGACAGGGGGGGTATGGCTACACCTTC
CASSSGQGGYGYTF
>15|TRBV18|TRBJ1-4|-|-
TGTGCCAGCTCACCAGCCACTCTACCTAATGAAAAACTGTTTTTT
CASSPATLPNEKLFF
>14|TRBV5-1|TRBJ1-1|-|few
TGCGCCAGCAGCTCCGGGACACTTAACACTGAAGCTTTCTTT
CASSSGTLNTEAFF
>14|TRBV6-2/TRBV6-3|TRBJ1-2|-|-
TGTGCCAGCAGTTACTTAGGACAGAACTATGGCTACACCTTC
CASSYLGQNYGYTF
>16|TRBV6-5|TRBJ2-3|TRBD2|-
TGTGCCAGCAGTTACGGTAGCGGGCCAAGCACAGATACGCAGTATTTT
CASSYGSGPSTDTQYF
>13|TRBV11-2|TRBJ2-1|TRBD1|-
TGTGCCAGCAGTCGGACAGGGTTCGATGAGCAGTTCTTC
CASSRTGFDEQFF
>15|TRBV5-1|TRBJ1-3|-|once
TGCGCCAGCAGCTCCGTCGGGGGGGACAGAAACACCATATATTTT
CASSSVGGDRNTIYF
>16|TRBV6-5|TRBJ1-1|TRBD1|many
TGTGCCAGCAGTTACTTCGGGACAGGGCCTGCCGCTGAAGCTTTCTTT
CASSYFGTGPAAEAFF
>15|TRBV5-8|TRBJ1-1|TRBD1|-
TGTGCCAGCAGCGGGGACAGGGGATGGAACACTGAAGCTTTCTTT
CASSGDRGWNTEAFF
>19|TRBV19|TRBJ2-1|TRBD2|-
TGTGCCAGTAGTTCCCTGGGACTAGCGGGTGTTCTCTCCTACAATGAGCAGTTCTTC
CASSSLGLAGVLSYNEQFF
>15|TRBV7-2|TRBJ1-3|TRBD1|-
TGTGCCAGCAGCTTAGCCGCGGGGACAGCGAACGCCATATATTTT
CASSLAAGTANAIYF
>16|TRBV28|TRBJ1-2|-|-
TGTGCCAGCAGTTTCCCTCTTGGACAGCTGAACTATGGCTACACCTTC
CASSFPLGQLNYGYTF
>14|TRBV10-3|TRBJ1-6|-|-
TGTGCCATCGCGTCCGAATCCCATAATTCACCCCTCCACTTT
CAIASESHNSPLHF
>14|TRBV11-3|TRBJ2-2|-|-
TGTGCCAGCAGCTCAATCCCGAACACCGGGGAGCTGTTTTTT
CASSSIPNTGELFF
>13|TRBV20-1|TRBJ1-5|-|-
TGCAGTGCTAGTAGTTGGCAGAATCAGCCCCAGCATTTT
CSASSWQNQPQHF
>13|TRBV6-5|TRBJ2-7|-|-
TGTGCCAGCAGTTACCGGGACACAGGCGAGCAGTACTTC
CASSYRDTGEQYF
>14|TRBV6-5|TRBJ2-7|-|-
TGTGCCAGCAGTAACACGGGACAAAACTACGAGCAGTACTTC
CASSNTGQNYEQYF
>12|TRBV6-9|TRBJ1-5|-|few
TGTGCCGGTAAGACAGGCCCAGGGCCCCAGCATTTT
CAGKTGPGPQHF
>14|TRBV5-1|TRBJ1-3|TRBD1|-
TGCGCCAGCAGGACAGGGACCGCCGGAAACACCATATATTTT
CASRTGTAGNTIYF
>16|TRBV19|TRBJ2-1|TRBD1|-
TGTGCCAGTAGTATAGGGTCCGGGACAGGGCCAAGTGAGCAGTTCTTC
CASSIGSGTGPSEQFF
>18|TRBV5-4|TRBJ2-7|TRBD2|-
TGTGCCAGCAGTCTGGCCCTAGCGGGGGGGCCGGTACCCTACGAGCAGTACTTC
CASSLALAGGPVPYEQYF
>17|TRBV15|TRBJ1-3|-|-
TGTGCCACCAGCAGAGAGTTACAGGGAAGTTCTGGAAACACCATATATTTT
CATSRELQGSSGNTIYF
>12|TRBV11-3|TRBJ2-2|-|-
TGTGCCAGCAGCTCGGGTGGCGGGGAGCTGTTTTTT
CASSSGGGELFF
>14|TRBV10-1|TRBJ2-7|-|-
TGCGCCAGCACTGGACAGCCTGAGCCCTACGAGCAGTACTTC
CASTGQPEPYEQYF
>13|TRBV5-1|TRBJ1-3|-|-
TGCGCCAGCAGCGGGGGGTCGGGAAACACCATATATTTT
CASSGGSGNTIYF
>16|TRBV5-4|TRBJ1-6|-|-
TGTGCCAGCAGCCTACAAGGGGCAGAACGTAATTCACCCCTCCACTTT
CASSLQGAERNSPLHF
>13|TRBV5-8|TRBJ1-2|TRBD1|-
TGTGCCAGCAGCCCGGGGACAGCGTATGGCTACACCTTC
CASSPGTAYGYTF
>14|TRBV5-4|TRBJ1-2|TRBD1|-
TGTGCCAGCAGCGCGACAGGGTTAGGCTATGGCTACACCTTC
CASSATGLGYGYTF
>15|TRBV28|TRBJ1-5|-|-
TGTGCCAGCAGTCCGGGACTCCCCGGCAATCAGCCCCAGCATTTT
CASSPGLPGNQPQHF
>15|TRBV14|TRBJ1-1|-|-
TGTGCCAGCAGCTCACAGGCTCTCTTGAACACTGAAGCTTTCTTT
CASSSQALLNTEAFF